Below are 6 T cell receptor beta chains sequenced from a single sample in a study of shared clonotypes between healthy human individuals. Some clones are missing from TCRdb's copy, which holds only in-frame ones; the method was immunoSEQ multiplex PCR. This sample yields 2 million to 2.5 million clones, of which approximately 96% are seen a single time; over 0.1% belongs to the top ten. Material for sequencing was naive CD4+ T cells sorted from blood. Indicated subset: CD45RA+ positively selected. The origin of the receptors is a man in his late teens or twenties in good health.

CDR3 nucleotide sequence: TGCGCCAGCAGCCAACAGGACAGCTACGAGCAGTACTTC. Its translation is CASSQQDSYEQYF. This rearrangement joins TRBV4-1 to TRBJ2-7, with a tentative D call TRBD1 (6 bases). The CDR3 is 13 amino acids. Germline CDR1 MGHRA, CDR2 YSYEKL. Trimming took 2 bases from V and 3 from J, leaving 8 bases between them.

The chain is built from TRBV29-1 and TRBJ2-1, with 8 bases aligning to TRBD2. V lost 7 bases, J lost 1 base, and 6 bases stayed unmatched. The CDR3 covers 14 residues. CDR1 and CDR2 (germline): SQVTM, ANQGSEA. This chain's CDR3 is CSALAGWSYNEQFF. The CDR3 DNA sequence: TGCAGCGCTCTAGCGGGCTGGTCCTACAATGAGCAGTTCTTC.

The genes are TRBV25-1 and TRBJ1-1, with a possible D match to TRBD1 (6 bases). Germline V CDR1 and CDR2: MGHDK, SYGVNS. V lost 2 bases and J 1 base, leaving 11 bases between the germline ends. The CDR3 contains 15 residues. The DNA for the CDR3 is TGTGCCAGCAGTGAACTCAGGGGTCCGAACACTGAAGCTTTCTTT. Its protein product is CASSELRGPNTEAFF.

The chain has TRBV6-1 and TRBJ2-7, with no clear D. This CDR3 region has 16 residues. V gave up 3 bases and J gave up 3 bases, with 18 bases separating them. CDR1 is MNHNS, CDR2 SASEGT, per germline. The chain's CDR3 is CASSDIVGKAGYEQYF. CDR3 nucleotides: TGTGCCAGCAGTGATATCGTCGGTAAGGCAGGCTACGAGCAGTACTTC.

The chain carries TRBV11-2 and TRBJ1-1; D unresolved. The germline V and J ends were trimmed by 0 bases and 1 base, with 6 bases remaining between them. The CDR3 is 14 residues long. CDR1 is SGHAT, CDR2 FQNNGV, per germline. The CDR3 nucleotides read TGTGCCAGCAGCTTAGAAAACTCGAACACTGAAGCTTTCTTT. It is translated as CASSLENSNTEAFF.

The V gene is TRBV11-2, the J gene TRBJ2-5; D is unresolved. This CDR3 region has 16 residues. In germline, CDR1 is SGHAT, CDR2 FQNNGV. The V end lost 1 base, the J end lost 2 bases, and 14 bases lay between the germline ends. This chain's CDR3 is CASSLGPTGGQETQYF. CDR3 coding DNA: TGTGCCAGCAGCTTAGGCCCGACGGGTGGTCAAGAGACCCAGTACTTC. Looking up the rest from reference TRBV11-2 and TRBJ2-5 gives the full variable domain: EAGVAQSPRYKIIEKRQSVAFWCNPISGHATLYWYQQILGQGPKLLIQFQNNGVVDDSQLPKDRFSAERLKGVDSTLKIQPAKLEDSAVYLCASSLGPTGGQETQYFGPGTRLLVL.